The rows below give T cell receptor beta chains drawn from one sample of a study of T cell changes during pregnancy in multiple sclerosis. Measured with immunoSEQ multiplex PCR; TCRdb has only the in-frame clones, and not every one. The data show about 17,000 clones, around 90% seen once. This sample comprised CD8+ T cells from peripheral blood mononuclear cells, obtained after pregnancy. The receptors come from a female donor in good health, enrolled as a control in a pregnancy study. Both conserved end residues are part of each CDR3. Each record gives: clone size, D gene, J gene, V gene, CDR3 DNA, CDR3 protein. The D gene is left open where the match is weak. Rows give clone size only sometimes, using once, few, many, or a class for an expanded clone.

size: NA
D: NA
J: TRBJ1-3
V: TRBV19
DNA: TGTGCCAGTGTATCTGGAAACACCATATATTTT
CDR3: CASVSGNTIYF

size: NA
D: NA
J: TRBJ2-1
V: TRBV29-1
DNA: TGCAGCGTTGCGAGCTCCCAGGGCAATGAGCAGTTCTTC
CDR3: CSVASSQGNEQFF

size: NA
D: TRBD1
J: TRBJ2-3
V: TRBV7-3
DNA: TGTGCCAGCAGCCCTACAGGGGTAGATACGCAGTATTTT
CDR3: CASSPTGVDTQYF

size: NA
D: NA
J: TRBJ2-3
V: TRBV7-6
DNA: TGTGCCAGCAGCCGCCGACAGTCGATTAGCACAGATACGCAGTATTTT
CDR3: CASSRRQSISTDTQYF

size: NA
D: NA
J: TRBJ2-5
V: TRBV6-7
DNA: TGTGCCAGCAGCCACCTAGCGTACCAAGAGACCCAGTACTTC
CDR3: CASSHLAYQETQYF

size: NA
D: NA
J: TRBJ1-1
V: TRBV7-6
DNA: TGTGCCAGCAGCTCAATGACAGGAACTGAAGCTTTCTTT
CDR3: CASSSMTGTEAFF

size: NA
D: NA
J: TRBJ2-1
V: TRBV5-1
DNA: TGCGCCAGCGCCCCGGGGGGCGGGGGAACCTACAATGAGCAGTTCTTC
CDR3: CASAPGGGGTYNEQFF

size: NA
D: TRBD2
J: TRBJ2-4
V: TRBV7-8
DNA: TGTGCCAGCAGCCCGACTAGCGGGGGCGTCCCCATTCAGTACTTC
CDR3: CASSPTSGGVPIQYF

size: NA
D: TRBD1
J: TRBJ1-1
V: TRBV4-1
DNA: TGCGCCAGCAGGGGGGCCGCAGGGGGTTTTGGGACTGAAGCTTTCTTT
CDR3: CASRGAAGGFGTEAFF

size: NA
D: TRBD2
J: TRBJ2-1
V: TRBV4-2
DNA: TGTGCCAGCAGCCCTGGGACTAGCGGGGGGTATGAGCAGTTCTTC
CDR3: CASSPGTSGGYEQFF

size: NA
D: TRBD2
J: TRBJ2-7
V: TRBV11-2
DNA: TGTGCCAGCAGCTCGCCGGGGGGGCGGGAGACCTACGAGCAGTACTTC
CDR3: CASSSPGGRETYEQYF

size: NA
D: NA
J: TRBJ1-1
V: TRBV5-1
DNA: TGCGCCAGCAGCCCAGATTCTCCTGAAGCTTTCTTT
CDR3: CASSPDSPEAFF

size: once
D: NA
J: TRBJ1-1
V: TRBV5-6
DNA: TGTGCCAGCAGGCGCCGGGGGGGACGGGTGAACACTGAAGCTTTCTTT
CDR3: CASRRRGGRVNTEAFF

size: NA
D: NA
J: TRBJ1-5
V: TRBV29-1
DNA: TGCAGCGCTGTAGGGGATAGCAATCAGCCCCAGCATTTT
CDR3: CSAVGDSNQPQHF

size: NA
D: NA
J: TRBJ2-3
V: TRBV29-1
DNA: TGCAGCGCCGCGGGACGGATCCTCACAGATACGCAGTATTTT
CDR3: CSAAGRILTDTQYF

size: NA
D: TRBD2
J: TRBJ2-5
V: TRBV6-5
DNA: TGTGCCAGCAGTTACTCAGGGACTAGCGGGGAAGAGACCCAGTACTTC
CDR3: CASSYSGTSGEETQYF

size: NA
D: NA
J: TRBJ2-7
V: TRBV7-9
DNA: TGTGCCACAGGGACTCCACGGCAGTACTTC
CDR3: CATGTPRQYF

size: once
D: NA
J: TRBJ2-7
V: TRBV29-1
DNA: TGCAGCGTTGAATCGGAAGGGGGTTACGAGCAGTACTTC
CDR3: CSVESEGGYEQYF

size: NA
D: TRBD2
J: TRBJ2-7
V: TRBV6-1
DNA: TGTGCCAGCAGTGAGCTAGCGGAGAATACCTACGAGCAGTACTTC
CDR3: CASSELAENTYEQYF

size: NA
D: NA
J: TRBJ2-7
V: TRBV27
DNA: TGTGCCAGCAGTCCTACCTACGAGCAGTACTTC
CDR3: CASSPTYEQYF

size: NA
D: TRBD1
J: TRBJ1-2
V: TRBV7-6
DNA: TGTGCCAGCAGCTCGCACTGGGACAGGGGATCTAACTATGGCTACACCTTC
CDR3: CASSSHWDRGSNYGYTF

size: NA
D: TRBD2
J: TRBJ2-2
V: TRBV28
DNA: TGTGCCAGCAGTTCCGGGAGGGGAGGCACCGGGGAGCTGTTTTTT
CDR3: CASSSGRGGTGELFF

size: NA
D: TRBD2
J: TRBJ2-3
V: TRBV7-9
DNA: TGTGCCAGCAGCCCTCTCTGGGGTAGCGGGAGCACAGATACGCAGTATTTT
CDR3: CASSPLWGSGSTDTQYF

size: NA
D: TRBD1
J: TRBJ1-4
V: TRBV19
DNA: TGTGCCAGCAAACAGGGGGCAGATGAAAAACTGTTTTTT
CDR3: CASKQGADEKLFF

size: NA
D: NA
J: TRBJ1-5
V: TRBV30
DNA: TGTGCCTGGATCCCAGCTCGGCGGCTTCAGCCCCAGCATTTT
CDR3: CAWIPARRLQPQHF

size: NA
D: TRBD1
J: TRBJ1-2
V: TRBV29-1
DNA: TGCAGCGTTGGCCGGGACAGGGGCTCTCAAGCTAACTATGGCTACACCTTC
CDR3: CSVGRDRGSQANYGYTF

size: once
D: TRBD1
J: TRBJ1-6
V: TRBV27
DNA: TGTGCCAGCAGCCAGGGGGGCAATAATTCACCCCTCCACTTT
CDR3: CASSQGGNNSPLHF

size: NA
D: TRBD1
J: TRBJ1-2
V: TRBV14
DNA: TGTGCCAGCAGCCTTACCGGGACAGGGATCTATGGCTACACCTTC
CDR3: CASSLTGTGIYGYTF

size: once
D: NA
J: TRBJ1-1
V: TRBV4-2
DNA: TGTGCCAGCAGCCAAGTAGAGGGTCTCGGCGTTGAAGCTTTCTTT
CDR3: CASSQVEGLGVEAFF

size: NA
D: TRBD1
J: TRBJ2-7
V: TRBV7-9
DNA: TGTGCCAGCAGCCCACAGGGGACCTACGAGCAGTACTTC
CDR3: CASSPQGTYEQYF

size: NA
D: TRBD2
J: TRBJ2-1
V: TRBV5-4
DNA: TGTGCCAGCAGCTTGGTCGGGACTAGGGATGAGCAGTTCTTC
CDR3: CASSLVGTRDEQFF

size: NA
D: NA
J: TRBJ2-1
V: TRBV27
DNA: TGTGCCAGCAGTTCGGCAGGGTACAATGAGCAGTTCTTC
CDR3: CASSSAGYNEQFF

size: NA
D: TRBD1
J: TRBJ2-1
V: TRBV6-4
DNA: TGTGCCAGCAGTGACGGGACAGTTAATGAGCAGTTCTTC
CDR3: CASSDGTVNEQFF

size: NA
D: TRBD2
J: TRBJ2-3
V: TRBV29-1
DNA: TGCAGCGTTGAAGACCCTCGTAGCGGGAGGAGCACAGATACGCAGTATTTT
CDR3: CSVEDPRSGRSTDTQYF

size: once
D: NA
J: TRBJ2-3
V: TRBV5-1
DNA: TGCGCCAGCAGCTTGGGGGCATTAAGCACAGATACGCAGTATTTT
CDR3: CASSLGALSTDTQYF

size: few
D: NA
J: TRBJ2-2
V: TRBV29-1
DNA: TGCAGCGTTGGAGGTGCTCAACCCTTTACCGGGGAGCTGTTTTTT
CDR3: CSVGGAQPFTGELFF

size: NA
D: NA
J: TRBJ1-4
V: TRBV6-5
DNA: TGTGCCAGCAGTTACGGGCAGGGTAATGAAAAACTGTTTTTT
CDR3: CASSYGQGNEKLFF

size: NA
D: TRBD1
J: TRBJ1-1
V: TRBV5-5
DNA: TGTGCCAGCAGCCAGGACAGGGAGGTAATCGGTACTGAAGCTTTCTTT
CDR3: CASSQDREVIGTEAFF

size: NA
D: TRBD1
J: TRBJ2-1
V: TRBV5-1
DNA: TGCGCCAGCAAGGGGGCTTTCCCAAGCGATGAGCAGTTCTTC
CDR3: CASKGAFPSDEQFF

size: NA
D: TRBD1
J: TRBJ1-2
V: TRBV15
DNA: TGTGCCACCAGCAGAGATGAGCGCTCAGTGGACAGGGGACTTAACTATGGCTACACCTTC
CDR3: CATSRDERSVDRGLNYGYTF

size: NA
D: NA
J: TRBJ2-5
V: TRBV5-1
DNA: TGCGCCAGCAGCCCAAACTATAGCCCTCCCGGGCAAGAGACCCAGTACTTC
CDR3: CASSPNYSPPGQETQYF

size: NA
D: NA
J: TRBJ1-1
V: TRBV7-8
DNA: TGTGCCAGCAGCTTTACGGGGAACACTGAAGCTTTCTTT
CDR3: CASSFTGNTEAFF

size: NA
D: NA
J: TRBJ2-1
V: TRBV4-1
DNA: TGCGCCAGCAGCCCGCTAGGACTAAGGACCGATGAGCAGTTCTTC
CDR3: CASSPLGLRTDEQFF

size: NA
D: NA
J: TRBJ1-2
V: TRBV10-3
DNA: TGTGCCATCAGTGAAATGATAGGGACTGCCTTTAACTATGGCTACACCTTC
CDR3: CAISEMIGTAFNYGYTF

size: NA
D: TRBD2
J: TRBJ2-1
V: TRBV27
DNA: TGTGCCAGCAGCCAAACAAGGACTAGTGTGGATGAGCAGTTCTTC
CDR3: CASSQTRTSVDEQFF

size: NA
D: TRBD1
J: TRBJ1-1
V: TRBV5-1
DNA: TGCGCCAGCAGAGAGGGGGCAGACGGGAACACTGAAGCTTTCTTT
CDR3: CASREGADGNTEAFF

size: NA
D: TRBD2
J: TRBJ2-7
V: TRBV10-2
DNA: TGCGCCAGCAGTGAGTCAGTAGCGGGAGTGAGGTACTTC
CDR3: CASSESVAGVRYF

size: NA
D: TRBD2
J: TRBJ2-7
V: TRBV19
DNA: TGTGCCAGTAGTATAGATTCTAGCGGGAGCTACGAGCAGTACTTC
CDR3: CASSIDSSGSYEQYF